Described below is a single TCR beta chain sequence and its context. Per the study methods: The assay estimated nucleated cells by amplifying reference gene primers. Generated by immunoSEQ multiplex PCR, the TCRdb table keeps only in-frame clones and is missing some. Clone size and the V and J calls come from that table; the DNA yielded D and trimming. In the table there are around 250,000 clones, roughly nine tenths of which are singletons. The data derive from a study of blood T cell repertoires in COVID-19. Study-level background: There were acute and convalescent COVID-19 samples, and they came from the United States, Italy and Spain. Sources were T cells, B-cell-depleted T cells, or PBMCs; the material itself was cDNA or gDNA.

The trim removed 4 bases at V and 0 bases at J, leaving 16 bases unmatched. This CDR3 region has 19 residues. Germline V gene data show CDR1 as SGHDT and CDR2 as YYEEEE. Source material: peripheral blood. The rearrangement uses TRBV5-6 and TRBJ1-1, with 9 bases aligning to TRBD1. The origin of this receptor is a man in his 60s with acute or convalescent COVID-19. The CDR3 loop reads CASSDRDRALLQLNTEAFF. CDR3 coding DNA: TGTGCCAGCAGCGACCGGGACAGGGCATTACTACAACTGAACACTGAAGCTTTCTTT.